This T cell receptor (beta chain) appears in the sequencing data of a study of CD8 T cells in ankylosing spondylitis. The study's findings and limits: From matched ankylosing spondylitis synovial fluid, disease-linked clones were reportedly recovered at significantly enriched levels. Disease-linked clones proved CD8+ and comparatively uncommon in peripheral blood.

Using its own MiXCR run on the 5' RACE reads, TCRdb lists one record per CDR3 protein. The top ten hold over 40% of the sample, which has 30,000 to 35,000 distinct CDR3 sequences, about 29% seen once. Concerning this clonotype itself: Its cognate antigen is unknown.

The TCR was taken from a male donor with ankylosing spondylitis. Sequenced sample: synovial fluid, either unsorted or a sorted T cell fraction (not recorded which).

This CDR3 is CASSQGAGIYTEAFF. CDR3 coding DNA: TGTGCCAGCAGCCAAGGCGCTGGGATCTACACTGAAGCTTTCTTT. The V call is TRBV14, the J call TRBJ1-1; D is ambiguous. CDR1 SGHDN and CDR2 FVKESK come from the germline V gene. Trimming removed 1 base from V and 3 bases from J, with 12 bases in between. The CDR3 has 15 residues.